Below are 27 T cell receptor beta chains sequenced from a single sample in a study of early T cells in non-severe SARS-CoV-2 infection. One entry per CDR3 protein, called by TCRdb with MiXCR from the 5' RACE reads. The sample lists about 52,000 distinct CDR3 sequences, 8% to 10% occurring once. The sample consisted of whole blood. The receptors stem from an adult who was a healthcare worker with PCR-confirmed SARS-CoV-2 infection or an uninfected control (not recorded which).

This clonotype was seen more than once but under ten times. DNA for the CDR3: TGTGCCAGCAGTTACGGAAAGAGGGGGGACTACGAGCAGTACTTC. Amino acids: CASSYGKRGDYEQYF. This chain uses TRBV6-5 with TRBJ2-7; tentatively, D is TRBD1 or TRBD2 (6 bases each). The CDR3 runs to 15 residues. Per germline, CDR1 MNHEY and CDR2 SVGAGI. V was pared by 2 bases and J by 3 bases, with 14 bases between.

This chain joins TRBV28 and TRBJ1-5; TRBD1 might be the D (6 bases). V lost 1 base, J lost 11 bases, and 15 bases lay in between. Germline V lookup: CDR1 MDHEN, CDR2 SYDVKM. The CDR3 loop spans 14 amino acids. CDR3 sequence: CASSLLSGARAQHF. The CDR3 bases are TGTGCCAGCAGTTTATTGTCAGGGGCGAGAGCCCAGCATTTT.

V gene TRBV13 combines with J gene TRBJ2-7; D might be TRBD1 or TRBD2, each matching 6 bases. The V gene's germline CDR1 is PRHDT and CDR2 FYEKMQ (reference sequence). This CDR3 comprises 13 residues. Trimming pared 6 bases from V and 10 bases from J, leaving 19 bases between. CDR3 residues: CASSLGTGRHQYF. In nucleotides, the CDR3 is TGTGCCAGCAGTCTAGGTACAGGGAGGCATCAGTACTTC.

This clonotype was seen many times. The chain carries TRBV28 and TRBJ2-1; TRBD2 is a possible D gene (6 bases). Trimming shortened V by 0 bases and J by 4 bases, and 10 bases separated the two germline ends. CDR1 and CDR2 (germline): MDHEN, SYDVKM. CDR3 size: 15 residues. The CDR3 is CASSLWETRYNEQFF. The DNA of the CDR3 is TGTGCCAGCAGTTTATGGGAGACTAGATACAATGAGCAGTTCTTC.

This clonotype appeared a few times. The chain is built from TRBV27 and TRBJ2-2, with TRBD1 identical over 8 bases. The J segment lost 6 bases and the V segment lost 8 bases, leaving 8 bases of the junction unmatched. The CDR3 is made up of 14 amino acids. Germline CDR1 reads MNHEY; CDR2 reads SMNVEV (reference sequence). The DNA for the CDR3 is TGTGCCAGCGGCCGGACAGGGTCCCCCGGGGAGCTGTTTTTT. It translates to CASGRTGSPGELFF.

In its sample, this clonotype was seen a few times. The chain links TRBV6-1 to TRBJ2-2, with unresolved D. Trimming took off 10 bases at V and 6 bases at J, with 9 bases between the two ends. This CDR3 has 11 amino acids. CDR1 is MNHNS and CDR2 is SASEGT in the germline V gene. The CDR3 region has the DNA TGTGCCATCAGACAATCCGGGGAGCTGTTTTTT. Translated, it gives CAIRQSGELFF.

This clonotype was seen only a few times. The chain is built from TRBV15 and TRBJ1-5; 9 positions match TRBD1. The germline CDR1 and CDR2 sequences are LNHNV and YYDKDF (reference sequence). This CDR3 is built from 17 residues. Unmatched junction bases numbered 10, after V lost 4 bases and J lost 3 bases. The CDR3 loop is CATSNPSGTGLNQPQHF. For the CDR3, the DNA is TGTGCCACCAGCAATCCTTCCGGGACAGGGCTCAATCAGCCCCAGCATTTT.

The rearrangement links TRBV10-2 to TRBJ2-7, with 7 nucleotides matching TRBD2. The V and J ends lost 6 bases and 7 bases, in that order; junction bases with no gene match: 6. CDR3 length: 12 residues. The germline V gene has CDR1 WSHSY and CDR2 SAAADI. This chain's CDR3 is CASSGTTREQYF. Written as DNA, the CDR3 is TGCGCCAGCAGCGGGACTACTAGAGAGCAGTACTTC.

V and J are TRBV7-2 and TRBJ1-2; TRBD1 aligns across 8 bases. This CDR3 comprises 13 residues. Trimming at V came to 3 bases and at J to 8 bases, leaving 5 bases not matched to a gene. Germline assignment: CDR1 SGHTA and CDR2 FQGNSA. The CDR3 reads CASSFAAGGGYTF. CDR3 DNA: TGTGCCAGCAGCTTCGCCGCAGGGGGCGGCTACACCTTC. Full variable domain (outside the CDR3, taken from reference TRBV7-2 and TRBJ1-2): GAGVSQSPSNKVTEKGKDVELRCDPISGHTALYWYRQSLGQGLEFLIYFQGNSAPDKSGLPSDRFSAERTGGSVSTLTIQRTQQEDSAVYLCASSFAAGGGYTFGSGTRLTVV.

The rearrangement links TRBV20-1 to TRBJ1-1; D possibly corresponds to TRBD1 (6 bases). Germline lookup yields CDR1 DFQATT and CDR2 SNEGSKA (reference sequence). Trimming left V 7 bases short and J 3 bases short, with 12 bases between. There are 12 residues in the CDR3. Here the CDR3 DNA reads TGCAGTGTGAGAGGGGGGGACACTGAAGCTTTCTTT. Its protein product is CSVRGGDTEAFF.

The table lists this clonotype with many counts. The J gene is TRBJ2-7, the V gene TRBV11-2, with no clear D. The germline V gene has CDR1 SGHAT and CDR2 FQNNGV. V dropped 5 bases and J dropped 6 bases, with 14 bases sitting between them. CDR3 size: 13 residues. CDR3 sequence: CASSITGMAEQYF. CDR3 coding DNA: TGTGCCAGCAGCATCACGGGCATGGCCGAGCAGTACTTC.

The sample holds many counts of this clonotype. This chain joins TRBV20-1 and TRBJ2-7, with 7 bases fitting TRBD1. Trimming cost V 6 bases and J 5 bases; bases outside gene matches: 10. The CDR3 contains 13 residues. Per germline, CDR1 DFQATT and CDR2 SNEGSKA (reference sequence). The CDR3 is CSAPTGLGDEQYF. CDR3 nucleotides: TGCAGTGCGCCGACAGGGCTCGGCGACGAGCAGTACTTC.

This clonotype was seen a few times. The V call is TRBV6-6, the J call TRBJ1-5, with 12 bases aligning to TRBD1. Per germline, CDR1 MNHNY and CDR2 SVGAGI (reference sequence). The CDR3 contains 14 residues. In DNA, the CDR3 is TGTGCGGGACAGGGGGCAGGTGGCAATCAGCCCCAGCATTTT. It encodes CAGQGAGGNQPQHF.

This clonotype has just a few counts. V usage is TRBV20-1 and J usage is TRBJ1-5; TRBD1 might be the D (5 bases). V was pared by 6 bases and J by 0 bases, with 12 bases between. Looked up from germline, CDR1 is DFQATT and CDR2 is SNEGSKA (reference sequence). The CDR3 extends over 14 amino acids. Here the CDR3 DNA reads TGCAGTGCACCGGACGGGGGTAGCAATCAGCCCCAGCATTTT. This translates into CSAPDGGSNQPQHF.

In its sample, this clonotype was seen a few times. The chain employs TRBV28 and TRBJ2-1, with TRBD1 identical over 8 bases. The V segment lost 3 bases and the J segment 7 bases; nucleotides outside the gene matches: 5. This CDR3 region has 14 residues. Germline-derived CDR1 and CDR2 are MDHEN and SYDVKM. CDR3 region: CASSLRTGNNEQFF. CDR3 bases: TGTGCCAGCAGTTTGAGGACAGGGAATAATGAGCAGTTCTTC.

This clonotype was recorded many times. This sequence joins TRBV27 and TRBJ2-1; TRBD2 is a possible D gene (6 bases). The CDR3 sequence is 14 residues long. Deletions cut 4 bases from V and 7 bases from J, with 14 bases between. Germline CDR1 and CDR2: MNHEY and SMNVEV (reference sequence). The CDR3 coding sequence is TGTGCCAGCAGTTCCCTGGGGGGATTAAATGAGCAGTTCTTC. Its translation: CASSSLGGLNEQFF.

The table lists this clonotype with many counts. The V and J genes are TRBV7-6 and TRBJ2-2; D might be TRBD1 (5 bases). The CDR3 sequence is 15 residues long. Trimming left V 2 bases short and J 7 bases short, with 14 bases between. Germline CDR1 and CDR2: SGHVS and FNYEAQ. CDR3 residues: CASSLQLQGGGELFF. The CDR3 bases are TGTGCCAGCAGCTTACAGTTGCAGGGCGGCGGGGAGCTGTTTTTT.

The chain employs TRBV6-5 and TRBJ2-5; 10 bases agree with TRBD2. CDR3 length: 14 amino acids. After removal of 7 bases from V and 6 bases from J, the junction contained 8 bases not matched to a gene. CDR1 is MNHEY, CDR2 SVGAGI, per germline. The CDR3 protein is CASNLAGAGKTQYF. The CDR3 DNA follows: TGTGCCAGCAACCTAGCGGGAGCGGGGAAGACCCAGTACTTC.

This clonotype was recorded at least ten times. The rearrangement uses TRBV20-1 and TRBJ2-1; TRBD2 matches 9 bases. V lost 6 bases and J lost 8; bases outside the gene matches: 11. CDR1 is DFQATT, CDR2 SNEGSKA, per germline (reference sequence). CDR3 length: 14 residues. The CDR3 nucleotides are TGCAGTGCCTTAGTAGCGGGAGTACCCCATGAGCAGTTCTTC. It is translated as CSALVAGVPHEQFF.

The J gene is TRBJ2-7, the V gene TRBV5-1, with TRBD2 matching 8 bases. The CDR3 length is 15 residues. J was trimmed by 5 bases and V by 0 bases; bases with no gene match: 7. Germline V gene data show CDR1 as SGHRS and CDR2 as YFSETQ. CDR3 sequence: CASSLALAGTDEQYF. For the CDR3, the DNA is TGCGCCAGCAGCTTGGCGCTAGCGGGTACCGACGAGCAGTACTTC.

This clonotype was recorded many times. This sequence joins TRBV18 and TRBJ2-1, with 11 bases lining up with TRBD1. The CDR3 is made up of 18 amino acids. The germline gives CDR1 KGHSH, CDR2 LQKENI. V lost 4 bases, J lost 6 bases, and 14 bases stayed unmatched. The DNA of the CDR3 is TGTGCCAGCTCACTTAAAAGATCCCGGGACAGGGGGACCAATGAGCAGTTCTTC. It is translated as CASSLKRSRDRGTNEQFF.

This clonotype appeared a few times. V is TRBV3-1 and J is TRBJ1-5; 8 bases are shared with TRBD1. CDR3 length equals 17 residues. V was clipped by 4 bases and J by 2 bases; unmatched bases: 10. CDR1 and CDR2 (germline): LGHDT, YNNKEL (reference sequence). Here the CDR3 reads CASSPSGGRGRNQPQHF. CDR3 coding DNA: TGTGCCAGCAGCCCCAGCGGAGGCAGGGGGCGCAATCAGCCCCAGCATTTT.

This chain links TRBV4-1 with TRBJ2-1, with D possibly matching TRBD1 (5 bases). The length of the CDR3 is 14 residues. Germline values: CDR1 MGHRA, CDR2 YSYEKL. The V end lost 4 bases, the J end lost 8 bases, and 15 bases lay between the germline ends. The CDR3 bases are TGCGCCAGCAGCCGCAGGGAAAACCGGGATGAGCAGTTCTTC. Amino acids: CASSRRENRDEQFF.

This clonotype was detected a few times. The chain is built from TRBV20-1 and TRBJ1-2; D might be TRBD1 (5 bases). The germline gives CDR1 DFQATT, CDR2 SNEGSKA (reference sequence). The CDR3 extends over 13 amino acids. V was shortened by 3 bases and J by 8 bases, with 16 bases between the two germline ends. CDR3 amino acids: CSASNPQGGGYTF. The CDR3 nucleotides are TGCAGTGCTAGTAACCCCCAGGGTGGCGGCTACACCTTC.

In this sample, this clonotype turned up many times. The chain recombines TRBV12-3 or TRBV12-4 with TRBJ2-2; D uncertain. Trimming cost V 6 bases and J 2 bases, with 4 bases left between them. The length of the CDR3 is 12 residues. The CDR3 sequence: CASSFNTGELFF. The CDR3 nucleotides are TGTGCCAGCAGCTTTAACACCGGGGAGCTGTTTTTT.

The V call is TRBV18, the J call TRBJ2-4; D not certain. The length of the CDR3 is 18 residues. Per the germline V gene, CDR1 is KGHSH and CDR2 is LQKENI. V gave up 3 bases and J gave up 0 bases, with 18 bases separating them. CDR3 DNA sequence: TGTGCCAGCTCACCTCCACTACGCAAGATATTAGCCAAAAACATTCAGTACTTC. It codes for CASSPPLRKILAKNIQYF.

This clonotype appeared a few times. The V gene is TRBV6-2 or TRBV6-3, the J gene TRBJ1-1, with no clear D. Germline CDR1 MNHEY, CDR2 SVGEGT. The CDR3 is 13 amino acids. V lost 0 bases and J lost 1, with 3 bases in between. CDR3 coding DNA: TGTGCCAGCAGTTACTCGCGGAACACTGAAGCTTTCTTT. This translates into CASSYSRNTEAFF.